This TCR beta chain comes out of a study of read filtering for tumor transcriptome and immune sequencing. The library was built from approximately 400 ng RNA with molecular barcoded adaptors for alpha/delta and beta/gamma chains. TCRdb re-derived calls from the reads in MiXCR, one entry per CDR3 protein. The table has fewer than 50,000 distinct CDR3 sequences, around 15% seen once. V was trimmed by 3 bases and J by 9 bases, leaving 9 bases between them. The CDR3 spans 12 residues. There are many counts of this clonotype. The clonotype was recovered from a donor aged 40 or over with multiple myeloma. The V gene is TRBV12-3 or TRBV12-4, the J gene TRBJ2-1, with D unclear. Material for sequencing was a population of CD138-negative cells sorted from bone marrow. The CDR3 loop reads CASSFVVTEQFF. The DNA of the CDR3 is TGTGCCAGCAGTTTCGTAGTTACTGAGCAGTTCTTC.